This entry features one T cell receptor (beta chain) sequence. Antigen specificity is unknown. The data stem from a study of shared clonotypes between healthy human individuals. Study-level findings and limits: Researchers found naive subsets generally carried larger estimated richness than memory subsets.

Repertoires were generated with immunoSEQ multiplex PCR, while TCRdb's copy carries only in-frame clones and drops some. The sample has approximately 840,000 clones, about 96% seen once. The naive CD8 population came from CD45RO-negative cells selected for CCR7, without terminally differentiated effector memory CD45RA+ cells. CDR3 size: 12 residues. Germline V gives CDR1 SQVTM, CDR2 ANQGSEA. The ends were cut back, 0 bases at V and 7 bases at J, with 9 bases in the middle. Sequenced input: naive CD8+ T cells sorted from blood. This sequence joins TRBV29-1 and TRBJ1-1; D might be TRBD1 (5 bases). The clonotype was recovered from a man aged 25 to 40 in good health. The CDR3 sequence is CSVEEGAGEAFF. In nucleotides, the CDR3 is TGCAGCGTTGAAGAAGGGGCAGGTGAAGCTTTCTTT.